This TCR beta chain was observed in a study of cytotoxic CD8 clonotypes in ibrutinib-treated CLL. V lost 3 bases and J lost 0; bases outside the gene matches: 9. CDR1 LNHDA and CDR2 SQIVND come from the germline V gene (reference sequence). The CDR3 spans 17 residues. This table comes from immunoSEQ multiplex PCR, and its TCRdb copy is limited to in-frame clones, with some not included. The sample includes 73,000 or so clones, roughly two thirds seen only once; the top ten take more than 4.5%. The V and J genes are TRBV19 and TRBJ2-3; 7 positions agree with TRBD1. The source material was PBMCs, sampled after 12 months of ibrutinib treatment. The TCR originated in a human donor with chronic lymphocytic leukemia. The CDR3 sequence is CASSILPGTASTDTQYF. CDR3 nucleotide sequence: TGTGCCAGTAGTATTCTCCCAGGGACAGCTAGCACAGATACGCAGTATTTT.